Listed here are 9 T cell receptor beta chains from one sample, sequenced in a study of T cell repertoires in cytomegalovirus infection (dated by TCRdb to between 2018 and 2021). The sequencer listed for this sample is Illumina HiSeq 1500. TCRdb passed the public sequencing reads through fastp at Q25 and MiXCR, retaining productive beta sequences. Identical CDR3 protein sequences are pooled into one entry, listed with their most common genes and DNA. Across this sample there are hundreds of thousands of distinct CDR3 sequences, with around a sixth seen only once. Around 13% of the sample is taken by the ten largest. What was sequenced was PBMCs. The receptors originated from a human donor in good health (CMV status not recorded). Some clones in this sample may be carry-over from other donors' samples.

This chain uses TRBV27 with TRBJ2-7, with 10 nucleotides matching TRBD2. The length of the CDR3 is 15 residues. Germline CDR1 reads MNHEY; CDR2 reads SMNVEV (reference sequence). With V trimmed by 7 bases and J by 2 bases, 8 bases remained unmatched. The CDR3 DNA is TGTGCCAGCACCCCTAGCGGGGGAGGAACCTACGAGCAGTACTTC. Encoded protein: CASTPSGGGTYEQYF.

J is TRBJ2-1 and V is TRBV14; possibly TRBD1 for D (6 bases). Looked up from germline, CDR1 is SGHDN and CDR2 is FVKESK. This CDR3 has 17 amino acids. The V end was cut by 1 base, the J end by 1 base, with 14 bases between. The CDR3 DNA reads TGTGCCAGCAGCCAAGCTGGGACAAACCCTTCCTACAATGAGCAGTTCTTC. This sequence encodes CASSQAGTNPSYNEQFF.

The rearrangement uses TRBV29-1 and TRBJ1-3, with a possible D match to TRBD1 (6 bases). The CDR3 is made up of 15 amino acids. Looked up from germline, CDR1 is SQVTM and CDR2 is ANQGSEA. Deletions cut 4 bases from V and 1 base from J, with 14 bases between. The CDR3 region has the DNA TGCAGCGTTGGTTTCAGGGGCCCTTCTGGAAACACCATATATTTT. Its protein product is CSVGFRGPSGNTIYF.

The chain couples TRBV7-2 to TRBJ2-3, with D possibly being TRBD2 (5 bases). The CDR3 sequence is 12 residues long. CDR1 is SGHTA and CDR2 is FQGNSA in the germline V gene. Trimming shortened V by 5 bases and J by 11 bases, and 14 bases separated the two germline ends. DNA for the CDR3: TGTGCCAGCAGCCCGATCCGGGATCGGCAGTATTTT. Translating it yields CASSPIRDRQYF.

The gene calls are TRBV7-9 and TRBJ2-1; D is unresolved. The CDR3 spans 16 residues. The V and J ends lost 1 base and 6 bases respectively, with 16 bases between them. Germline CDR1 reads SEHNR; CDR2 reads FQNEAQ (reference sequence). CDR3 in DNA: TGTGCCAGCAGCTTAGGAACAAGGACGATCCCCAATGAGCAGTTCTTC. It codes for CASSLGTRTIPNEQFF.

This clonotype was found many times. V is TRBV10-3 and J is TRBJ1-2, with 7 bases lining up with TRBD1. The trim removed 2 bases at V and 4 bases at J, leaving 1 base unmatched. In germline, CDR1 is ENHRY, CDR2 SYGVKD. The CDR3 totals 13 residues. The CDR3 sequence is CAISEGDSYGYTF. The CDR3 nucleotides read TGTGCCATCAGTGAGGGGGACAGCTATGGCTACACCTTC.

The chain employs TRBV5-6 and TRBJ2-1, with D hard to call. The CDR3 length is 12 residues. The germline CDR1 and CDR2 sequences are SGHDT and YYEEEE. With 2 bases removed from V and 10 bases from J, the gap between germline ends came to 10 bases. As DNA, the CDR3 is TGTGCCAGCAGCTTCCCAGTCAGCGAGCAGTTCTTC. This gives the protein CASSFPVSEQFF.

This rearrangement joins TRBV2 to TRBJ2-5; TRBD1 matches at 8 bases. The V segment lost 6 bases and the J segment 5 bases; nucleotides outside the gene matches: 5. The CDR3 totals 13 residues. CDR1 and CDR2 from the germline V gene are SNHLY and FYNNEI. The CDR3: CASRMDREETQYF. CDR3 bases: TGTGCCAGCAGAATGGACAGGGAGGAGACCCAGTACTTC.

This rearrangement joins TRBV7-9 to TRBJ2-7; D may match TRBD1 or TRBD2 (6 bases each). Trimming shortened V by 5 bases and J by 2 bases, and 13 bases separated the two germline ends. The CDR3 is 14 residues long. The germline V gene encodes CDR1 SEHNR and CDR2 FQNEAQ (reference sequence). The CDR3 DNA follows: TGTGCCAGCAGCCAGAGGGGGGAGACCTACGAGCAGTACTTC. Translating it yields CASSQRGETYEQYF.